Detailed here is one T cell receptor beta chain. Its target is not known. Here immunoSEQ multiplex PCR was the method, and the copy in TCRdb shows in-frame clones only, minus some. The sample lists under 200,000 clones, 90% to 95% occurring once. In germline, CDR1 is MNHEY, CDR2 SMNVEV (reference sequence). V dropped 8 bases and J dropped 2 bases, with 12 bases sitting between them. The CDR3 totals 13 residues. These data originate in a study of T cell responses to AZD1222 COVID-19 vaccine. The wider study: Second-dose timings of about 4 or about 12 weeks were pooled. Study outcomes and limitations: Vaccine-related CD4 TCRs covered spike, predominating at 160-218 and 743-854. Once two AZD1222 doses were given, Spike-specific TCR breadth and depth went up.

The V and J genes are TRBV27 and TRBJ2-5, with D possibly being TRBD1 or TRBD2 (5 bases each). Material: peripheral blood, obtained on day 0 of AZD1222 vaccination. The source is an adult in good health. CDR3 in amino acids: CASAWDLQETQYF. CDR3 coding DNA: TGTGCCAGCGCGTGGGACCTACAAGAGACCCAGTACTTC.